The 6 T cell receptor beta chains given below trace back to one sample, sequenced in a study of T cell changes during pregnancy in multiple sclerosis. Sequencing used immunoSEQ multiplex PCR; TCRdb keeps in-frame clones, though not all of them. Of tens of thousands of clones listed, 92% were seen once; the top ten hold around 2.8%. The sample was peripheral blood, taken in the second trimester of pregnancy. Receptor source: a female donor in good health, enrolled as a control in a pregnancy study.

The rearrangement uses TRBV28 and TRBJ2-7; D gene uncertain. Per the germline V gene, CDR1 is MDHEN and CDR2 is SYDVKM. The CDR3 consists of 15 residues. Trimming took off 1 base at V and 0 bases at J, with 10 bases between the two ends. CDR3 DNA: TGTGCCAGCAGTTTATCCAGCCCTAGCTCCTACGAGCAGTACTTC. This sequence encodes CASSLSSPSSYEQYF.

Only one count was recorded for this clone. The CDR3 sequence: CASSPAGLADEQYF. The CDR3 DNA reads TGTGCCAGCTCACCGGCGGGACTAGCTGATGAGCAGTACTTC. The V gene is TRBV18, the J gene TRBJ2-7; 9 positions agree with TRBD2. This CDR3 contains 14 residues. The V gene end was trimmed by 3 bases and the J gene end by 7 bases; junction bases not matched to a gene: 7. Germline lookup yields CDR1 KGHSH and CDR2 LQKENI.

The chain carries TRBV27 and TRBJ2-3; D gene uncertain. The germline CDR1 and CDR2 sequences are MNHEY and SMNVEV (reference sequence). This CDR3 region has 14 residues. V lost 7 bases to trimming and J lost 6 bases, with 17 bases between them. The CDR3 loop is CASTVSDHVDTQYF. The CDR3 nucleotides read TGTGCCAGCACGGTCTCCGATCATGTGGATACGCAGTATTTT.

On this clone itself: Other DNA sequences in this sample translate to the same CDR3. The chain has TRBV18 and TRBJ1-1; D not resolved. V was trimmed by 6 bases and J by 8 bases, leaving 13 bases between them. The CDR3 is 12 amino acids. The germline V gene has CDR1 KGHSH and CDR2 LQKENI. CDR3 region: CASSPGETEAFF. For the CDR3, the DNA is TGTGCCAGCTCCCCCGGGGAGACGGAAGCTTTCTTT.

The V gene is TRBV5-1, the J gene TRBJ2-1; TRBD2 is a possible D gene (5 bases). V was shortened by 0 bases and J by 6 bases, with 13 bases between the two germline ends. Germline lookup yields CDR1 SGHRS and CDR2 YFSETQ. CDR3 length: 15 amino acids. The CDR3 sequence: CASSLEDSTLNEQFF. The CDR3 DNA follows: TGCGCCAGCAGCTTGGAGGACTCAACCCTCAATGAGCAGTTCTTC.

The rearrangement uses TRBV7-9 and TRBJ1-2, with D hard to call. The germline V gene has CDR1 SEHNR and CDR2 FQNEAQ (reference sequence). This CDR3 contains 15 residues. V shed 5 bases and J shed 5 bases, with 18 bases lying between them. The CDR3 nucleotides are TGTGCCAGCAGCCCCGGGTCGGGAGCAAAGTATGGCTACACCTTC. Translated, it gives CASSPGSGAKYGYTF.